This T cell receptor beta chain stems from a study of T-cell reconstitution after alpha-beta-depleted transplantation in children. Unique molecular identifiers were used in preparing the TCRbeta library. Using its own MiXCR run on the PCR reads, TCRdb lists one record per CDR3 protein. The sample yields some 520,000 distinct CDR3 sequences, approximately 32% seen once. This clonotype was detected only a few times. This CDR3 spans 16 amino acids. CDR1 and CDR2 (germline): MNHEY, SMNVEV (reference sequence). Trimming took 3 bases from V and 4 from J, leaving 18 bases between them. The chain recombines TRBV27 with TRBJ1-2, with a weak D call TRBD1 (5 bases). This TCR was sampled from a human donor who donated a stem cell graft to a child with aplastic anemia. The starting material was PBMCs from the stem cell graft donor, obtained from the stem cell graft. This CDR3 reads CASSFEVRAHPYGYTF. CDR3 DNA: TGTGCCAGCAGTTTCGAAGTCAGGGCCCATCCCTATGGCTACACCTTC.